A single sample gave rise to the 3 T cell receptor beta chains below, sequenced in a study of CD8+CD57+ T cells in acquired aplastic anemia. TCR beta VDJ and CDR3 profiling used genomic DNA as template. One entry per CDR3 protein results from TCRdb running MiXCR on the reads. The sample lists just over 400,000 distinct CDR3 sequences; 65% to 75% were seen once. The sequenced sample consisted of sorted CD4+, CD8+, or CD8+CD57+ T cells (not recorded which) from PBMCs. The receptors come from a human donor in good health, serving as a control.

To note about this clonotype: A read error may account for a junction end that differs from germline. The chain joins TRBV15 to TRBJ2-1; maybe TRBD1 (6 bases). The germline V gene has CDR1 LNHNV and CDR2 YYDKDF (reference sequence). This CDR3 is 15 amino acids long. The CDR3 DNA reads as TGCGCCACCGGCAGGGGAAGCGGCTCCTACAAGCAGCAGTTCTTC. Its translation: CATGRGSGSYKQQFF.

This clonotype turned up a few times. An end of the junction differs from the germline gene, which may be a read error. The CDR3 DNA sequence: TGTGCCAGCAGCTTAAGACAGGGAGGCAATCAGCCCCAGTTT. Its protein product is CASSLRQGGNQPQF. This chain uses TRBV7-2 with TRBJ2-7; D may be TRBD1 (7 bases). The CDR3 is made up of 14 amino acids. Germline CDR1 SGHTA, CDR2 FQGNSA. The full variable domain, in which reference TRBV7-2 and TRBJ2-7 provide the parts outside the CDR3, is GAGVSQSPSNKVTEKGKDVELRCDPISGHTALYWYRQSLGQGLEFLIYFQGNSAPDKSGLPSDRFSAERTGGSVSTLTIQRTQQEDSAVYLCASSLRQGGNQPQFGPGTRLTVT.

As regards this clonotype: The missing conserved phenylalanine or tryptophan at the end of this CDR3 makes a read error likely. The DNA is omitted, as the CDR3 cannot be located on it reliably, and the CDR3 follows TCRdb's listing. V is TRBV7-9 and J is TRBJ1-4. Germline V gives CDR1 SEHNR, CDR2 FQNEAQ (reference sequence). The CDR3 extends over 13 residues, inclusive of both ends. CDR3 residues: CASNFLSGPGPQT.